This T cell receptor beta chain was observed in a study of T-cell memory formation after mild COVID-19. MiXCR was run by TCRdb on the 5' RACE reads, yielding one entry per CDR3 protein. The table lists around 140,000 distinct CDR3 sequences, about 5.5% of them singletons. This clonotype was recorded many times. The origin of this receptor is an adult woman who had mild COVID-19 (a few samples of this study predate the infection). Cell type and time point are not known. The sequenced material came from PBMCs or a T cell subset sorted from them (not recorded which).

CDR3: CASSYSGPGQGRQYF. CDR3 nucleotide sequence: TGTGCCAGCAGTTACTCCGGGCCGGGACAGGGCAGGCAGTACTTC. V gene TRBV6-5 combines with J gene TRBJ2-7, with 9 positions matching TRBD1. Germline V gene data show CDR1 as MNHEY and CDR2 as SVGAGI. The CDR3 is made up of 15 amino acids. V was clipped by 0 bases and J by 9 bases; unmatched bases: 9.